These T cell receptor beta chains were read from a single sample in a study of blood T cell repertoires in COVID-19. Only in-frame clones appear in the TCRdb table, and some are missing; sequencing was by immunoSEQ multiplex PCR. The data show approximately 45,000 clones, with approximately 90% seen just once and roughly 5% held by the top ten. The material sequenced was peripheral blood. Receptors were obtained from a man between 65 and 85 years old with acute or convalescent COVID-19. Both conserved end residues are part of each CDR3. D genes are given only for firm matches. Only some rows state a clone size, as once, few, many or a class for expanded clones.

D gene,V gene,clone size,J gene,CDR3 protein,CDR3 DNA
TRBD1,TRBV28,.,TRBJ1-5,CASRPTGEYEPQHF,TGTGCCAGCAGACCGACAGGGGAATATGAACCCCAGCATTTT
.,TRBV4-1,.,TRBJ1-5,CASSQDGSSNQPQHF,TGCGCCAGCAGCCAAGATGGTAGTAGCAATCAGCCCCAGCATTTT
.,TRBV3-1/TRBV3-2,.,TRBJ2-7,CASSQVLTGPLSYEQYF,TGTGCCAGCAGCCAAGTTCTCACAGGCCCCCTCTCCTACGAGCAGTACTTC
.,TRBV27,.,TRBJ2-1,CASSGGAAYNEQFF,TGTGCCAGCAGTGGCGGGGCAGCCTACAATGAGCAGTTCTTC
.,TRBV3-1/TRBV3-2,.,TRBJ1-4,CASSLRTSDEKLFF,TGTGCCAGCAGCCTCCGGACATCGGACGAAAAACTGTTTTTT
TRBD2,TRBV9,.,TRBJ2-3,CASSVRQGTSGGSTDTQYF,TGTGCCAGCAGCGTGAGGCAAGGGACTAGCGGGGGGTCGACAGATACGCAGTATTTT
.,TRBV3-1/TRBV3-2,.,TRBJ1-5,CASSQAGGPNNQPQHF,TGTGCCAGCAGCCAAGCGGGAGGGCCAAACAATCAGCCCCAGCATTTT
TRBD1,TRBV7-8,.,TRBJ1-5,CASSRRQGANQPQHF,TGTGCCAGCAGCCGCCGACAGGGAGCTAATCAGCCCCAGCATTTT
.,TRBV5-6,.,TRBJ1-3,CASSFLTNRVGNTIYF,TGTGCCAGCAGCTTCCTAACCAACAGGGTTGGAAACACCATATATTTT
TRBD2,TRBV9,.,TRBJ2-7,CASSVATGGIYEQYF,TGTGCCAGCAGCGTAGCAACGGGGGGTATCTACGAGCAGTACTTC
.,TRBV27,.,TRBJ1-4,CASSLSRTYATNEKLFF,TGTGCCAGCAGTTTATCGAGGACTTATGCAACTAATGAAAAACTGTTTTTT
.,TRBV6-2/TRBV6-3,.,TRBJ2-2,CASSLLPNTGELFF,TGTGCCAGCAGTCTCCTTCCCAACACCGGGGAGCTGTTTTTT
TRBD2,TRBV18,.,TRBJ2-1,CASSRGTINEQFF,TGTGCCAGCTCCCGCGGGACTATCAATGAGCAGTTCTTC
.,TRBV24-1,once,TRBJ2-2,CATSGRGNTGELFF,TGTGCCACCAGTGGGCGGGGGAACACCGGGGAGCTGTTTTTT
.,TRBV6-5,.,TRBJ2-3,CASSYSGGSRTDTQYF,TGTGCCAGCAGTTACTCTGGCGGGTCGCGCACAGATACGCAGTATTTT
.,TRBV6-6,.,TRBJ1-2,CASSYLKDRYGYTF,TGTGCCAGCAGTTACTTAAAGGACAGATATGGCTACACCTTC
TRBD1,TRBV16,.,TRBJ1-2,CASSNQGVLRYGYTF,TGTGCCAGCAGCAACCAGGGGGTCTTACGGTATGGCTACACCTTC
.,TRBV27,.,TRBJ2-7,CASSLISGVASYEQYF,TGTGCCAGCAGTTTAATTTCGGGGGTCGCCTCCTACGAGCAGTACTTC
TRBD1,TRBV19,.,TRBJ1-2,CASTPGQANGYTF,TGTGCCAGTACCCCGGGACAGGCCAATGGCTACACCTTC
.,TRBV5-6,.,TRBJ1-2,CASSLEGGYGYTF,TGTGCCAGCAGCTTGGAAGGGGGCTATGGCTACACCTTC
.,TRBV7-9,.,TRBJ2-5,CASSLGLAKETQYF,TGTGCCAGCAGCTTAGGCCTAGCGAAAGAGACCCAGTACTTC
.,TRBV2,.,TRBJ2-5,CASSGVSPGSQTQYF,TGTGCCAGCAGTGGGGTGTCCCCCGGGAGCCAGACCCAGTACTTC
.,TRBV18,.,TRBJ1-4,CASSGGRNEKLFF,TGTGCCAGCTCAGGAGGGAGAAATGAAAAACTGTTTTTT
.,TRBV16,once,TRBJ1-2,CASSPDRNYGYTF,TGTGCCAGCAGTCCCGACAGGAACTATGGCTACACCTTC
TRBD1,TRBV5-6,.,TRBJ1-5,CASSLGGTGVQPQHF,TGTGCCAGCAGCTTGGGTGGGACAGGGGTTCAGCCCCAGCATTTT
.,TRBV6-4,.,TRBJ1-1,CASSDEGTEAFF,TGTGCCAGCAGTGACGAGGGAACTGAAGCTTTCTTT
TRBD1,TRBV4-3,.,TRBJ2-7,CASSQLLQGADEQYF,TGCGCCAGCAGCCAGCTCCTACAGGGGGCCGACGAGCAGTACTTC
TRBD2,TRBV4-3,.,TRBJ2-5,CASSQETSGQETQYF,TGCGCCAGCAGCCAAGAGACTAGCGGCCAAGAGACCCAGTACTTC
TRBD1,TRBV5-1,once,TRBJ2-7,CASSWGQFAHEQYF,TGCGCCAGCAGCTGGGGACAGTTCGCCCACGAGCAGTACTTC
TRBD1,TRBV10-3,.,TRBJ1-5,CAIRGQANQPQHF,TGTGCCATCAGAGGACAGGCAAATCAGCCCCAGCATTTT
TRBD2,TRBV7-2,.,TRBJ2-2,CATQERVLRTSGAGELFF,TGTGCCACCCAGGAGCGGGTCTTGAGAACTAGCGGGGCCGGGGAGCTGTTTTTT
.,TRBV7-8,.,TRBJ2-5,CASSLGTEETQYF,TGTGCCAGCAGCTTAGGGACAGAAGAGACCCAGTACTTC
TRBD1,TRBV3-1/TRBV3-2,.,TRBJ2-2,CASSLARTGGTGELFF,TGTGCCAGCAGCCTCGCCCGGACAGGGGGCACCGGGGAGCTGTTTTTT
.,TRBV18,.,TRBJ1-2,CASSPPGLLGSGPLGGYTF,TGTGCCAGCTCACCACCAGGCCTTCTTGGGTCAGGGCCACTCGGGGGCTACACCTTC
TRBD2,TRBV28,.,TRBJ2-5,CASRPGLAGVSQETQYF,TGTGCCAGCAGACCGGGACTAGCGGGGGTGAGCCAAGAGACCCAGTACTTC
.,TRBV3-1/TRBV3-2,.,TRBJ1-4,CASSQDAPREVATNEKLFF,TGTGCCAGCAGCCAAGATGCGCCCAGGGAAGTGGCAACTAATGAAAAACTGTTTTTT
TRBD2,TRBV7-9,.,TRBJ2-3,CASNLAGLYTDTQYF,TGTGCCAGCAACCTAGCGGGGCTTTACACAGATACGCAGTATTTT
.,TRBV19,.,TRBJ2-5,CASSTLDRGSETQYF,TGTGCCAGTAGTACCCTGGACAGAGGATCAGAGACCCAGTACTTC
TRBD2,TRBV18,.,TRBJ2-5,CASSLGSPGLGSETQYF,TGTGCCAGCTCACTAGGATCCCCGGGACTAGGATCGGAGACCCAGTACTTC
TRBD1,TRBV18,.,TRBJ2-1,CASSPPVTGVNEQFF,TGTGCCAGCTCACCACCCGTGACAGGGGTTAATGAGCAGTTCTTC
.,TRBV11-2,.,TRBJ2-4,CASSFRGTKNIQYF,TGTGCCAGCAGCTTTAGGGGGACCAAAAACATTCAGTACTTC
TRBD2,TRBV10-3,.,TRBJ2-5,CATAGGGAGGETQYF,TGTGCCACCGCCGGCGGGGGAGCCGGGGGAGAGACCCAGTACTTC
.,TRBV6-5,few,TRBJ1-3,CASSYIRGYAGNTIYF,TGTGCCAGCAGTTACATTAGGGGTTATGCTGGAAACACCATATATTTT
.,TRBV11-2,.,TRBJ2-7,CASSWSEQYF,TGTGCCAGCAGCTGGAGCGAGCAGTACTTC
TRBD1,TRBV5-6,.,TRBJ2-5,CASSLIQGARETQYF,TGTGCCAGCAGCTTGATACAGGGGGCGCGTGAGACCCAGTACTTC
TRBD1,TRBV12-5,.,TRBJ1-1,CASGLGQGGTEAFF,TGTGCTAGTGGCCTGGGACAGGGGGGAACTGAAGCTTTCTTT
TRBD2,TRBV7-3,.,TRBJ2-3,CASSLASGGAGGGTDTQYF,TGTGCCAGCAGCTTGGCCAGCGGGGGGGCTGGAGGTGGCACAGATACGCAGTATTTT
TRBD1,TRBV5-1,.,TRBJ1-1,CASSADRVGMNTEAFF,TGCGCCAGCAGCGCGGACAGGGTGGGGATGAACACTGAAGCTTTCTTT
TRBD1,TRBV30,.,TRBJ2-5,CAWTIRQGETQYF,TGTGCCTGGACGATCCGACAGGGCGAGACCCAGTACTTC
TRBD2,TRBV2,.,TRBJ2-2,CASSTSGLSEELFF,TGTGCCAGCAGTACCTCGGGACTATCCGAGGAGCTGTTTTTT
TRBD1,TRBV13,.,TRBJ2-7,CASSAKTGQYSEQYF,TGTGCCAGCAGCGCAAAGACAGGGCAGTACTCCGAGCAGTACTTC
TRBD1,TRBV5-5,.,TRBJ2-7,CASSLGTGFSYEQYF,TGTGCCAGCAGCCTCGGGACAGGGTTCTCCTACGAGCAGTACTTC
TRBD1,TRBV13,.,TRBJ1-2,CASRIGTGMLLGGYTF,TGTGCCAGCAGGATCGGGACAGGGATGCTGTTGGGTGGCTACACCTTC